This TCR beta chain emerged from a study of regulatory T cells in long-lasting Graves disease. This clonotype appeared a few times. CDR3 size: 12 residues. Germline V CDR1 and CDR2: SGHRS, YFSETQ. The V end was cut by 3 bases, the J end by 7 bases, with 9 bases between. Through Arm-PCR of CDR3 regions and iRepertoire HTBI primers, TCR beta libraries were built. TCRdb itself ran the multiplex PCR reads through MiXCR, one entry per CDR3 protein. Among some 440,000 distinct CDR3 sequences listed, under 25% were seen once. Noted time point: persistent/refractory GD, antithyroid drugs over 5 years with positive TRAb. The TCR library was prepared using RNA isolated from PBMCs.

The clonotype originates from a female donor with Graves disease. The V and J genes are TRBV5-1 and TRBJ2-3, with D possibly matching TRBD2 (6 bases). The material was peripheral blood mononuclear cells (PBMCs), obtained when the disease was refractory, from a patient treated with antithyroid drugs. The CDR3 bases are TGCGCCAGCAGCTACGGGACTCATACGCAGTATTTT. Translated: CASSYGTHTQYF.